Sequencing of this T cell receptor beta chain was carried out in a study of blood T cell repertoires in COVID-19. The wider study: From the United States, Italy and Spain came samples of acute and convalescent COVID-19.

Repertoires were generated with immunoSEQ multiplex PCR, while TCRdb's copy carries only in-frame clones and drops some. The table shows some 200,000 clones, with 85% occurring only once. V gave up 7 bases and J gave up 0 bases; unmatched junction bases: 3. This CDR3 region has 14 residues. Germline V gives CDR1 MNHEY, CDR2 SVGAGI. The genes are TRBV6-5 and TRBJ1-2, with 9 bases identical to TRBD1. The TCR comes from a woman in her fifties or sixties with acute or convalescent COVID-19. The sequenced sample was peripheral blood. The CDR3 DNA reads as TGTGCCAGCACGCGGGACAGGGCTAACTATGGCTACACCTTC. This translates into CASTRDRANYGYTF.